Below, 9 T cell receptor beta chains from the same sample are listed, as sequenced in a study of CD8+ T cells in alopecia areata. RNA extraction and reverse transcription yielded cDNA as sequencing template. Here immunoSEQ multiplex PCR was the method, and the copy in TCRdb shows in-frame clones only, minus some. The profile shows some 8,000 clones, 60% to 85% of them singletons. Once sorted, CD4+ cells from five patients yielded CD25+CD127- cells. The sample was CD4+ Tregs sorted from blood. These receptor sequences come from a human donor with alopecia areata.

J is TRBJ2-7 and V is TRBV19; 12 bases fit TRBD1. The CDR3 has 15 residues. The V segment lost 8 bases and the J segment 4 bases; nucleotides outside the gene matches: 9. Per germline, CDR1 LNHDA and CDR2 SQIVND (reference sequence). CDR3 residues: CASAGGTGGIYEQYF. The DNA for the CDR3 is TGTGCCAGTGCAGGCGGGACAGGGGGCATTTACGAGCAGTACTTC.

The chain employs TRBV11-2 and TRBJ2-2; D remains unclear. V dropped 1 base and J dropped 6 bases, with 9 bases sitting between them. The CDR3 is 14 amino acids. Germline V CDR1 and CDR2: SGHAT, FQNNGV. CDR3 DNA sequence: TGTGCCAGCAGCTTAGCGGTAGGAGCCGGGGAGCTGTTTTTT. Its translation: CASSLAVGAGELFF.

This sequence joins TRBV7-9 and TRBJ2-5; D not certain. The better agreement between TRBJ2-7 and the DNA end casts doubt on the J call. The CDR3 runs to 13 residues. Germline CDR1 and CDR2: SEHNR and FQNEAQ (reference sequence). CDR3 DNA: TGTGCCAGCAGCCCCTTGGTGGGGTACGAGCAGTACTTC. Translating gives CASSPLVGYEQYF.

This clone was detected only a few times. This chain uses TRBV28 with TRBJ2-7, with 7 nucleotides matching TRBD1. The CDR3 runs to 14 residues. V lost 6 bases to trimming and J lost 5 bases; unmatched junction nucleotides: 10. Germline-derived CDR1 and CDR2 are MDHEN and SYDVKM. The DNA of the CDR3 is TGTGCCAGCAGCTCCTACAGGGGTAAAAACGAGCAGTACTTC. It encodes CASSSYRGKNEQYF.

J is TRBJ2-7 and V is TRBV7-2; D perhaps matches TRBD1 (6 bases). CDR1 SGHTA and CDR2 FQGNSA come from the germline V gene. The CDR3 length is 14 residues. Trimming shortened V by 1 base and J by 5 bases, and 12 bases separated the two germline ends. In DNA form, the CDR3 reads TGTGCCAGCAGCTTAGTACAGGGTCCCCACGAGCAGTACTTC. This translates into CASSLVQGPHEQYF.

This clone showed up just a few times. V usage is TRBV4-1 and J usage is TRBJ2-7, with 7 positions matching TRBD1. Trimming removed 0 bases from V and 6 bases from J; junction bases left unmatched: 8. The length of the CDR3 is 15 residues. CDR1 MGHRA and CDR2 YSYEKL come from the germline V gene. As DNA, the CDR3 is TGCGCCAGCAGCCAAGATCCCTCCAGGGGGAGCGAGCAGTACTTC. Amino acid sequence: CASSQDPSRGSEQYF.

J is TRBJ2-7 and V is TRBV15; no clear D gene. The length of the CDR3 is 14 residues. The germline CDR1 and CDR2 sequences are LNHNV and YYDKDF (reference sequence). The V end was cut by 1 base, the J end by 5 bases, with 12 bases between. CDR3 residues: CATSRVRPEDEQYF. Written as DNA, the CDR3 is TGTGCCACCAGCAGAGTCCGTCCTGAAGACGAGCAGTACTTC.

The genes are TRBV4-2 and TRBJ1-1; no firm D call. Looked up from germline, CDR1 is LGHNA and CDR2 is YNFKEQ. V was trimmed by 3 bases and J by 12 bases, leaving 8 bases between them. This CDR3 region has 10 residues. The CDR3 nucleotides read TGTGCCAGCAGCCACACGACCCCTTTCTTT. It is translated as CASSHTTPFF.

J is TRBJ2-1 and V is TRBV19, with unresolved D. Germline values: CDR1 LNHDA, CDR2 SQIVND (reference sequence). The CDR3 totals 14 residues. The germline V and J ends were trimmed by 5 bases and 7 bases, with 15 bases remaining between them. The CDR3 coding sequence is TGTGCCAGTAGTGTTGGGGTGGCTGGGAATGAGCAGTTCTTC. As protein: CASSVGVAGNEQFF.